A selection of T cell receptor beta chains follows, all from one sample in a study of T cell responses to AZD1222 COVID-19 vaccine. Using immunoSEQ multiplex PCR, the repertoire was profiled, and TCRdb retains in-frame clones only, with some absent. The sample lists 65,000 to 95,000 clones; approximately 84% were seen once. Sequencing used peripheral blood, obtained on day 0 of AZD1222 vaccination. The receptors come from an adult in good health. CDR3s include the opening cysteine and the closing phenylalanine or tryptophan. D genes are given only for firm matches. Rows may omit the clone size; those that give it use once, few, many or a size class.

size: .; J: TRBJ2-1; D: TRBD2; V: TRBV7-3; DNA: TGTGCCTGGGGGGGAGGCGGTTACAATGAGCAGTTCTTC; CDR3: CAWGGGGYNEQFF
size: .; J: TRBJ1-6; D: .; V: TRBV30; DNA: TGTGCCTGGAGTGCTAGGTATAGGAATTCACCCCTCCACTTT; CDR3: CAWSARYRNSPLHF
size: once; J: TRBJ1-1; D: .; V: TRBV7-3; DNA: TGTGCCAGCAGCTTATACAGGGTCACTGAAGCTTTCTTT; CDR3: CASSLYRVTEAFF
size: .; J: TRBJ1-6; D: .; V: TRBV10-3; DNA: TGTGCCATCTCCGGTCCCCATAACGCGGATAATTCACCCCTCCACTTT; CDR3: CAISGPHNADNSPLHF
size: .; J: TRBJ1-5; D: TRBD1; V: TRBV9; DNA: TGTGCCAGTTCGACAGGGAATAGCAATCAGCCCCAGCATTTT; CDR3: CASSTGNSNQPQHF
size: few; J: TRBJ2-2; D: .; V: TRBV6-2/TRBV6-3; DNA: TGTGCCAGCAGTTCTCACGGGGGGAACACCGGGGAGCTGTTTTTT; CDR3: CASSSHGGNTGELFF
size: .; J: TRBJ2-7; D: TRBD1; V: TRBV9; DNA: TGTGCCAGCAGCCCCCACCCTACAGGGGGCTTGGGGGAGCAGTACTTC; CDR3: CASSPHPTGGLGEQYF
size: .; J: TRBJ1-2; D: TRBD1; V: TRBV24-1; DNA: TGTGCCACCAGTACAGGGGATCGCGGCTATGGCTACACCTTC; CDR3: CATSTGDRGYGYTF
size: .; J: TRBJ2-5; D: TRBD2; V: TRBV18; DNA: TGTGCCAGCTCACCGTCTAGCGGAAAAGAGACCCAGTACTTC; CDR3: CASSPSSGKETQYF
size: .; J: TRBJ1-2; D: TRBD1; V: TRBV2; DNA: TGTGCCAGCATTAGACAGGGGGTTTCTGGCTACACCTTC; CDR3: CASIRQGVSGYTF
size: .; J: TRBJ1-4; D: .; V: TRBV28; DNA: TGTGCCAGCAGCCCCGGGACGGTGGAAAAACTGTTTTTT; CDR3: CASSPGTVEKLFF
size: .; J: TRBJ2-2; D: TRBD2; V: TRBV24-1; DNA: TGTGCCACCAGTGTAACTAGCGGGGGGACTAACACCGGGGAGCTGTTTTTT; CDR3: CATSVTSGGTNTGELFF
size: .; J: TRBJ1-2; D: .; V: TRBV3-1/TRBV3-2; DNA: TGTGCCAGCAGCCAAGATACGGCAGGCTATGGCTACACCTTC; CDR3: CASSQDTAGYGYTF
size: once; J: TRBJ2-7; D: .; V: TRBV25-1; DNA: TGTGCCAGCAGTGACACGGCAGGCCGACATCTTTCATACGAGCAGTACTTC; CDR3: CASSDTAGRHLSYEQYF
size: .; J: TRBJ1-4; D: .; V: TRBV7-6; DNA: TGTGCCAGCAGCTTACGGGGAACAACTAATGAAAAACTGTTTTTT; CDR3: CASSLRGTTNEKLFF